Included here is one T cell receptor beta chain sequence, with context. Its recognized antigen is unknown. No much larger clonotype is one base removed from it; base qualities were not supplied. To prepare the library, the immunoSEQ multiplex PCR assay was applied. For the multiplex PCR, a mixture combining 60 forward primers for TCR Vbeta segments and 13 reverse primers for TCR Jbeta segments was used. Amplification of the CDR3 region of rearranged TCR beta genes was performed with a multiplex PCR assay on genomic DNA. Amplified TCR beta libraries were sequenced as 87-base-pair reads on the Illumina HiSeq System. Regarding the original processing steps: In a later analysis, roughly 80 million unique TCR beta chains were counted across the 500 to 700 repertoires, and around 10 million of these chains were shared by at least two donors. Raw reads were error-corrected and collapsed into unique sequences with a nearest-neighbor algorithm that merged closely related sequences to remove PCR and sequencing errors. CDR3 sequences were aligned to IMGT reference sequences to assign V, D and J gene segments. For a sequence to be retained, a match of at least six nucleotides was required to both a V gene segment and a J gene segment. Rearrangements were called productive when the CDR3 lacked stop codons and stayed in frame with V and J; all others were non-productive. Following IMGT convention, CDR3 was defined as the stretch from the second conserved V-encoded cysteine to the conserved J-encoded phenylalanine. The earlier analysis of approximately 500 of the donors excluded sequences that lacked an unambiguous match to a single V gene segment. An earlier analysis of approximately 590 of the donors called V segments functional above 56.7% productive rearrangements and segregating when the between-donor standard deviation exceeded 5%. A statistical classification framework was developed to diagnose cytomegalovirus status using the catalog of TCR beta chain sequences. In a later analysis, TCR nucleotide sequences were compared against IMGT/GENE-DB human TR gene sequences so that V and J genes could be assigned. Using the TCRdist pipeline, a later analysis assigned CDR3 sequences along with most-parsimonious VDJ recombination scenarios. In a later analysis, every TCR beta chain was defined by the combination of its CDR3 amino acid sequence and its V-gene family, and reads without a unique V-gene family were dropped. As a way to deal with suspected cross-contamination and a sequencing artifact, a later analysis dropped 450 to 700 nucleotide sequences that were highly shared and had low generation probability. In a later analysis, a clonal expansion index was calculated for each public chain from normalized within-repertoire ranks of inferred template counts. A later analysis computed generation probabilities with a VDJ recombination model fitted to out-of-frame rearrangements, and checked the results against IGoR. In a later analysis, hypergeometric tests were used to score TCR-TCR, TCR-HLA and TCR-CMV co-occurrence, with a repertoire-size bias correction applied to TCR pairs. In a later analysis, false discovery rates were estimated by permuting HLA or CMV assignments 20 times. In a later analysis, co-occurring TCRs were grouped with DBSCAN, and TCRdist sequence similarity was added when clustering was performed within HLA-allele-positive subsets. Repertoires with fewer than 30,000 or more than 120,000 public chains were left out of co-occurrence clustering, as were five repertoires with anomalous nucleotide sharing. TCRdb retrieved this table from immuneACCESS and kept in-frame rearrangements only. Not all clones are present; in checked studies, unresolved V genes account for under half, and no reason is known for the remainder. From that table come the V and J calls and clone size; the DNA was used to work out D and trimming. Counted in this sample were roughly 140,000 clones; 70% to 80% of them appeared once. Of the sample, around 5.9% is held by the ten largest clones.

Including cysteine and phenylalanine, the CDR3 has 13 amino acids. Only the CDR3 part of the read is kept: 39 bases, read in frame from the first base. V and J are truncated by 2 bases and 4 bases respectively, leaving an intervening sequence of 8 bases. Reading the germline V gene gives CDR1 SGHVS and CDR2 FQNEAQ. This specimen comes from a study of cytomegalovirus exposure and HLA in healthy donors (dated by TCRdb to about 2017). Regarding the study in general: In an earlier analysis of 587 of the donors, 276 Gb of sequence data and some 100 million unique TCR beta sequences from roughly 200 million T cells were reported. All discovery cohort repertoires had been generated on a single sequencing platform. Roughly 300 gigabases of sequencing data and roughly 90 million unique TCR sequences were included in an early release covering about 700 HLA-typed donors. A later genetic analysis took genome-wide SNP genotypes for about 55% of the roughly 670 donors and used that subset as a discovery cohort. The number of donors typed differed by locus, with about 629-630 for A, B, C, DRB1 and DQB1, around 560 for DQA1, under 610 for DPA1, and roughly 450 for DPB1. HLA typing covered class I and class II loci at four-digit resolution. In a later analysis, previously published TCR beta repertoires from hundreds of donors were re-analyzed and high-resolution HLA genotyping was added so that TCR occurrence patterns could be studied. In the later analysis, no new phenotypic data were used to find candidate immune exposures; instead, reliance was placed on TCR beta sequences and their occurrence across donors. Across some 400 genotyped donors of the cohort, an average of about 240,000 unique TCR beta nucleotide sequences per donor were sequenced, and approximately 17% of those sequences were non-productive. The study was designed to test whether signatures of past pathogen exposure could be identified by cataloging public T cell receptors. Roughly 5 DR-DQ haplotypes were handled as single units for association and clustering, since linkage in the cohort was strong. Besides the first cohort of some 670 subjects, a separate validation cohort made up of roughly 130 different subjects was used. Donor age, sex, ethnicity and CMV serostatus were compiled together with the repertoire data. An earlier analysis of fewer than 750 of the donors used high-throughput TCR beta sequencing to judge whether each TCR beta V gene segment behaved as functional or pseudogenic. To predict cytomegalovirus infection status, the study brought together high-throughput TCR immunosequencing, statistical association of individual TCRs with disease status, and machine learning. Of the roughly 400 genotyped donors, 65% to 90% fell in the genetic ancestry cluster associated with self-reported Caucasian donors. The study profiled the T cell repertoires of hundreds of subjects by immunosequencing and related them to cytomegalovirus serostatus.

The cohort was made up of roughly 670 healthy bone marrow donors. At the time of sampling, every cohort member was nominally healthy, though immune exposures that went unrecorded were likely present. The donor tested CMV seropositive, placing the donor among the roughly 300 seropositive members of the cohort. Each donor provided a peripheral blood sample, and peripheral blood mononuclear cells were used for TCR beta sequencing. Genomic DNA was extracted from the blood cell samples with the Qiagen DNeasy Blood Extraction Kit. Paper-wide results and their limitations: In vitro tests confirmed that a few of the cytomegalovirus-associated TCR beta chains recognize cytomegalovirus antigens. While some public TCRs were present in many individuals, most TCR sequences turned up only very rarely across donors. Most CMV-associated TCR beta chains appeared to be HLA-restricted in a later analysis, and the HLA associations seemed to be driven largely by CMV exposure. Linkage disequilibrium might explain the correlated functional status among segregating V segments, but an unknown experimental factor could not be excluded. In a later analysis, HLA-associated TCR beta chains showed more clonal expansion and lower generation probabilities than non-associated chains that were equally common. A group of highly shared sequence variants was considered likely to be a technical artifact of the sequencing pipeline. The earlier analysis of approximately 560 of the donors excluded some 16 rarely observed V segments, including chromosome 9 orphons, because counts were too low. According to a later analysis, TCR association rates differed among HLA loci, with DRB1 alleles showing the most associated TCRs and HLA-C alleles showing the fewest. The study listed 164 TCR beta chains as associated with cytomegalovirus. Sequencing depth was assumed to be roughly uniform across donors in the presence/absence analyses, though that assumption may not hold. Some IMGT-functional V segments, including TRBV6-2 and TRBV6-3, could not be told apart with the 87-base-pair reads, so those segments were excluded. A further reported finding was that TCR beta sequences accurately predicted the HLA-A and HLA-B alleles for most subjects in the first cohort. A later analysis reported that several top co-occurrence clusters appeared linked to parvovirus B19, influenza, CMV and Epstein-Barr virus. Because some donors lacked HLA typing at each locus, the association tests relied only on the typed subset. According to a later genetic analysis, donors in an Asian-associated ancestry cluster had fewer N-insertions in productive TCRs than the approximately 610-donor mean. For the cohort, immune exposure information was limited to CMV serostatus. According to the authors, the approach could potentially be generalized to other disease states and immunological phenotypes. An association between a missense DCLRE1C variant and V-gene and J-gene trimming of TCR beta chains was found in a later genetic analysis and replicated in an independent cohort. A later analysis associated about 16,000 TCR beta sequences with specific HLA alleles at a false discovery rate of 0.05. Only TCR beta chains were sequenced in this cohort, and the absence of alpha or paired-chain data limited detectable features. In both the original and validation cohorts, the classifier was reported to diagnose cytomegalovirus status with high specificity and sensitivity. In an earlier analysis of about 540 of the donors, most TCR beta V segments were observed in productive rearrangements about 87% or about 30% of the time, broadly matching IMGT annotations. When HLA alleles, especially DR and DQ, strongly co-occurred, TCR associations were difficult to assign to individual alleles.

The V and J genes are TRBV7-8 and TRBJ1-1, and possibly TRBD1, on 6 matching bases. The sequencing sample was made of PBMCs. This TCR was sampled from a woman aged 40 to 55 in good health and CMV-seropositive. The bases are TGTGCCAGCAGCTTAACAGGGCCCACTGAAGCTTTCTTT. This encodes CASSLTGPTEAFF.